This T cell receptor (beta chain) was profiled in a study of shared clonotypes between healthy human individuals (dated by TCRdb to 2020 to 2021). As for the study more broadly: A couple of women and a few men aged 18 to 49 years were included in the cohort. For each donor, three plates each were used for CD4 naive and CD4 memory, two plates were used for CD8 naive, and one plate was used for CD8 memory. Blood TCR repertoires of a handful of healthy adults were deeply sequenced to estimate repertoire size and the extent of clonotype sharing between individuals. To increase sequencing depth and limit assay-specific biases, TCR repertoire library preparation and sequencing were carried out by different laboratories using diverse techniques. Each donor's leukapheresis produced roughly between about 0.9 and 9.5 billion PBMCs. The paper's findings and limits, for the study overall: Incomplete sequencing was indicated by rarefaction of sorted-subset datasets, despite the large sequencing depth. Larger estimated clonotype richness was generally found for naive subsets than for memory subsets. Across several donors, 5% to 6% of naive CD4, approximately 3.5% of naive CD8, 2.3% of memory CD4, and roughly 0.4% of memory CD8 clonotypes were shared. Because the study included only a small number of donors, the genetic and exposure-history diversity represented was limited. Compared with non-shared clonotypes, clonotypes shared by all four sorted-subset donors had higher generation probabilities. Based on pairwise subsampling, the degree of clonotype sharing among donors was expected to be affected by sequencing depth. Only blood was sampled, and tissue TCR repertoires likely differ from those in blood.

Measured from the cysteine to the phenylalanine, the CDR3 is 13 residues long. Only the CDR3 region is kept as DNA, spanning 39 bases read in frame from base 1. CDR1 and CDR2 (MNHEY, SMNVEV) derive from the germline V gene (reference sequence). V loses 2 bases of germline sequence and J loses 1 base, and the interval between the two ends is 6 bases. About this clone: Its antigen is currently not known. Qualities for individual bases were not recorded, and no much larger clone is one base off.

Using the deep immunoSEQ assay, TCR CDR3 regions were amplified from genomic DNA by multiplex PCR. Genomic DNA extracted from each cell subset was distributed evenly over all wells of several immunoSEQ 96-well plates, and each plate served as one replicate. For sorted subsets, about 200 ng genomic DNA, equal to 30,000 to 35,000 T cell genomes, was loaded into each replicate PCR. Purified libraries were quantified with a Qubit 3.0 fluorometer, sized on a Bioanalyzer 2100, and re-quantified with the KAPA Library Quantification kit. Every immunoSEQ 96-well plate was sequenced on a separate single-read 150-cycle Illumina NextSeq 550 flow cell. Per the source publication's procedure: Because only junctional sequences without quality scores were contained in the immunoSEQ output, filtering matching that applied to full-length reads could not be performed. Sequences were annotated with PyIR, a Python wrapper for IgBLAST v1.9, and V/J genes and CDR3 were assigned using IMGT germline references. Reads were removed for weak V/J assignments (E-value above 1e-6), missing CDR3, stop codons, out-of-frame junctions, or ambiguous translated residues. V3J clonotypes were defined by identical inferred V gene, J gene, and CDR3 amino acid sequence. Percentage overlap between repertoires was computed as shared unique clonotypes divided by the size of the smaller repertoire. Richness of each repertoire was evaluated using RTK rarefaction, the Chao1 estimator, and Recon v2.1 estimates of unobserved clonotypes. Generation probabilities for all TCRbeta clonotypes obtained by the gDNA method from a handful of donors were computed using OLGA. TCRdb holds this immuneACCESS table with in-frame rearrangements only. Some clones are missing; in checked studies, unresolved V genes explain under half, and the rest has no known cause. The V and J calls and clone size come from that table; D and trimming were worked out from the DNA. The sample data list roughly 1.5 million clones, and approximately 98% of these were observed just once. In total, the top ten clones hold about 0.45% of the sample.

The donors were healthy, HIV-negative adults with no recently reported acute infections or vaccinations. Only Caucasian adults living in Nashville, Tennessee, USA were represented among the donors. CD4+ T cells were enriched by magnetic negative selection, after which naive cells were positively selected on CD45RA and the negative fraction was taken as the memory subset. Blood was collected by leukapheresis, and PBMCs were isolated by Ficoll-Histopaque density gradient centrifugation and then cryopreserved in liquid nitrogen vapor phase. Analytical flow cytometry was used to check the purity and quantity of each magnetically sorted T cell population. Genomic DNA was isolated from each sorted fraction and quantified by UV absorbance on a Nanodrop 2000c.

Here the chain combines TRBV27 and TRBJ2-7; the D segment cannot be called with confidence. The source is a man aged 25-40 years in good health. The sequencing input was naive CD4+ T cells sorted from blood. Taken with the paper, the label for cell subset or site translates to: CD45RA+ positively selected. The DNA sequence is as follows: TGTGCCAGCAGTTTAGTACAGTCCTACGAGCAGTACTTC. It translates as CASSLVQSYEQYF.